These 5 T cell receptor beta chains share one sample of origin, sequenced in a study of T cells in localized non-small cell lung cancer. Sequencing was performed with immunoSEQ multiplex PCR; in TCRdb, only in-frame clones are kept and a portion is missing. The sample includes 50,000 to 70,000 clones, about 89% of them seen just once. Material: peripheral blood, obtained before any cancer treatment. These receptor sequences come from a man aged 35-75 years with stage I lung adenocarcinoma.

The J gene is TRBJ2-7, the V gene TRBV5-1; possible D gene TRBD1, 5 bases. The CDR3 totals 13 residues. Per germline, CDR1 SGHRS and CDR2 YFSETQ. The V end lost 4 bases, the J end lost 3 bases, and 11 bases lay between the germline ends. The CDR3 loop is CASSVDTGYEQYF. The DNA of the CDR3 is TGCGCCAGCAGCGTCGATACAGGCTACGAGCAGTACTTC.

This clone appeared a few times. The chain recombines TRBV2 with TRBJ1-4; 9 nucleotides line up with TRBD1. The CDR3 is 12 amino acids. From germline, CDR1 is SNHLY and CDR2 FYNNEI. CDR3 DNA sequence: TGTGCTACCGGGACAGGGAGCGAAAAACTGTTTTTT. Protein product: CATGTGSEKLFF. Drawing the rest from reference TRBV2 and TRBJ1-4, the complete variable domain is EPEVTQTPSHQVTQMGQEVILRCVPISNHLYFYWYRQILGQKVEFLVSFYNNEISEKSEIFDDQFSVERPDGSNFTLKIRSTKLEDSAMYFCATGTGSEKLFFGSGTQLSVL.

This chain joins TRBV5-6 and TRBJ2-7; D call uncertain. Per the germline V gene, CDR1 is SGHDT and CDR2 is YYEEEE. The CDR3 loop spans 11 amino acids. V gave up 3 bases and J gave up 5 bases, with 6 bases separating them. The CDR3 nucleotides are TGTGCCAGCAGCTGGTCGAACGAGCAGTACTTC. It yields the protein CASSWSNEQYF.

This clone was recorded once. The CDR3 sequence is CASSLETEGNTIYF. The CDR3 DNA reads TGTGCCAGCAGTTTAGAGACCGAAGGAAACACCATATATTTT. V usage is TRBV28 and J usage is TRBJ1-3; D is uncertain. CDR3 length: 14 amino acids. V gave up 2 bases and J gave up 4 bases, with 9 bases separating them. Germline CDR1 and CDR2: MDHEN and SYDVKM.

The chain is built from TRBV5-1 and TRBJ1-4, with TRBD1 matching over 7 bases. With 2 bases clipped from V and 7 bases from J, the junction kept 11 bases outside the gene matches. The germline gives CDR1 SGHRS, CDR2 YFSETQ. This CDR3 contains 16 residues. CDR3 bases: TGCGCCAGCAGCTTACGGTCGAGGGGGCGAGGTGAAAAACTGTTTTTT. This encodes CASSLRSRGRGEKLFF. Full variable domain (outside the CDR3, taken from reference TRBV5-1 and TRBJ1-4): KAGVTQTPRYLIKTRGQQVTLSCSPISGHRSVSWYQQTPGQGLQFLFEYFSETQRNKGNFPGRFSGRQFSNSRSEMNVSTLELGDSALYLCASSLRSRGRGEKLFFGSGTQLSVL.